The 23 T cell receptor beta chains in this list originate from one sample, sequenced in a study of molecular identifiers for immune sequencing clone quantification. In TCRdb, the PCR reads were re-called with MiXCR into one record per CDR3 protein. The table lists 85,000 to 90,000 distinct CDR3 sequences, around a quarter of them singletons. Material for sequencing was naive CD8+ T cells from blood, with Jurkat cell RNA spiked in. Sample subset: FACS-sorted CD8+CD4-CCR7+CD45RA+ naive T cells. The receptors come from a human donor in good health. Some libraries in this study had Jurkat cell RNA spiked in.

The sample holds many counts of this clonotype. The rearrangement joins TRBV6-5 to TRBJ2-7, with a possible D match to TRBD1 (5 bases). The V gene's germline CDR1 is MNHEY and CDR2 SVGAGI. Trimming took 6 bases from V and 6 from J, leaving 9 bases between them. This CDR3 is built from 11 residues. The CDR3 DNA is TGTGCCAGCAGCGCTAGGGGCGAGCAGTACTTC. This sequence encodes CASSARGEQYF.

In its sample, this clonotype was seen many times. This chain uses TRBV7-9 with TRBJ1-1; D not certain. The CDR3 runs to 14 residues. Germline V gives CDR1 SEHNR, CDR2 FQNEAQ (reference sequence). Deletions cut 0 bases from V and 0 bases from J, with 5 bases between. CDR3 DNA: TGTGCCAGCAGCTTAGCGCGAATGAACACTGAAGCTTTCTTT. Translation: CASSLARMNTEAFF.

The chain carries TRBV7-9 and TRBJ1-1, with 9 bases that match TRBD1. Trimming at V came to 5 bases and at J to 1 base, leaving 5 bases not matched to a gene. CDR3 length: 15 amino acids. Per the germline V gene, CDR1 is SEHNR and CDR2 is FQNEAQ (reference sequence). The CDR3 loop reads CASSPGQGTNTEAFF. The CDR3 DNA sequence: TGTGCCAGCAGCCCCGGACAGGGGACGAACACTGAAGCTTTCTTT.

This clonotype occurred a few times. This chain uses TRBV28 with TRBJ1-5, with D maybe TRBD1 (5 bases). V lost 5 bases and J lost 2, with 13 bases in between. CDR3 length: 15 amino acids. The V gene's germline CDR1 is MDHEN and CDR2 SYDVKM. The DNA for the CDR3 is TGTGCCAGCAGTACTATCCGGGGGGGCAATCAGCCCCAGCATTTT. Protein sequence: CASSTIRGGNQPQHF.

This clonotype came up many times. V gene TRBV4-1 combines with J gene TRBJ1-1; D might be TRBD1 (6 bases). CDR3 length: 13 amino acids. The germline V gene encodes CDR1 MGHRA and CDR2 YSYEKL. Between the trimmed V and J ends, which lost 2 bases and 7 bases, there was a span of 11 bases. The CDR3 loop reads CASSQKGRGEAFF. In nucleotides, the CDR3 is TGCGCCAGCAGCCAAAAAGGCAGGGGTGAAGCTTTCTTT.

The table lists this clonotype with many counts. The chain joins TRBV7-2 to TRBJ1-4; maybe TRBD1 (5 bases). The CDR3 covers 14 residues. The germline gives CDR1 SGHTA, CDR2 FQGNSA. The V and J ends lost 5 bases and 7 bases respectively, with 14 bases between them. The CDR3 coding sequence is TGTGCCAGCAGCGCTCGGGGCCCCCCTGAAAAACTGTTTTTT. This codes for CASSARGPPEKLFF.

The rearrangement joins TRBV4-1 to TRBJ2-3, with unresolved D. There are 19 residues in the CDR3. The germline V and J ends were trimmed by 1 base and 0 bases, with 20 bases remaining between them. Germline V lookup: CDR1 MGHRA, CDR2 YSYEKL. The CDR3, as DNA: TGCGCCAGCAGCCAAGTTACCCCCCACAGCCTAACTAGCACAGATACGCAGTATTTT. Translating gives CASSQVTPHSLTSTDTQYF.

This clonotype has just a few counts. The rearrangement links TRBV11-2 to TRBJ2-7, with 9 positions matching TRBD1. The CDR3 has 16 residues. Trimming removed 1 base from V and 2 bases from J; junction bases left unmatched: 6. Per the germline V gene, CDR1 is SGHAT and CDR2 is FQNNGV. The CDR3 loop reads CASSLVPGQGPYEQYF. In nucleotides, the CDR3 is TGTGCCAGCAGCTTAGTTCCGGGACAGGGCCCCTACGAGCAGTACTTC.

In the case of this clonotype: A much larger clonotype is one base distant, so this may be a read error. The chain employs TRBV7-2 and TRBJ2-5; TRBD2 is a possible D gene (5 bases). CDR1 is SGHTA and CDR2 is FQGNSA in the germline V gene. The ends were cut back, 5 bases at V and 3 bases at J, with 16 bases in the middle. The CDR3 consists of 15 residues. CDR3 in DNA: TGTGCCAGCAGCATAGTAGCGACCTATGAAGAGACCCAGTACTTC. Its protein product is CASSIVATYEETQYF.

The V gene is TRBV4-1, the J gene TRBJ1-5; D unclear. This CDR3 has 13 amino acids. The germline V gene encodes CDR1 MGHRA and CDR2 YSYEKL. Trimming shortened V by 5 bases and J by 6 bases, and 11 bases separated the two germline ends. The CDR3 region has the DNA TGCGCCAGCAGCTCGGTCCTAACTCAGCCCCAGCATTTT. Its translation: CASSSVLTQPQHF.

In the case of this clonotype: Because the CDR3 is missing its conserved closing phenylalanine or tryptophan, this is likely a read error. The chain links TRBV6-2 or TRBV6-3 to TRBJ2-2; 8 bases match TRBD1. This CDR3 has 15 residues. Looked up from germline, CDR1 is MNHEY and CDR2 is SVGEGT. The J segment lost 1 base and the V segment lost 5 bases, leaving 3 bases of the junction unmatched. The chain's CDR3 is CASSRGQGNTGELFS. CDR3 nucleotide sequence: TGTGCCAGCAGTCGAGGACAGGGGAACACCGGGGAGCTGTTTTCT.

This clonotype was counted many times. The chain is built from TRBV9 and TRBJ1-6; tentatively, D is TRBD1 (6 bases). The CDR3 is made up of 14 amino acids. Looked up from germline, CDR1 is SGDLS and CDR2 is YYNGEE. V lost 2 bases and J 8 bases, leaving 11 bases between the germline ends. The CDR3 DNA is TGTGCCAGCAGCGTCACAGGGTTTGATTCACCCCTCCACTTT. As protein: CASSVTGFDSPLHF.

V and J are TRBV19 and TRBJ2-1; D is ambiguous. V was clipped by 3 bases and J by 5 bases, with 5 bases between them. CDR1 LNHDA and CDR2 SQIVND come from the germline V gene (reference sequence). The CDR3 is made up of 12 amino acids. The CDR3 DNA reads TGTGCCAGTAGTATCGGCCACAATGAGCAGTTCTTC. This codes for CASSIGHNEQFF.

The chain joins TRBV3-2 to TRBJ2-3; TRBD1, the table's D call, was not compared with the DNA. TRBV3-2 is listed as a pseudogene. This CDR3 contains 17 residues. The CDR3 protein is CASQGHPDLPLTDTQYF. CDR3 sequence (DNA): TGTGCCAGCCAGGGACACCCTGACTTACCCCTAACAGATACGCAGTATTTT.

The chain employs TRBV9 and TRBJ2-3; weak D call: TRBD2 (6 bases). Trimming removed 4 bases from V and 2 bases from J, with 17 bases in between. The V gene's germline CDR1 is SGDLS and CDR2 YYNGEE. The CDR3 loop spans 16 amino acids. The CDR3, as DNA: TGTGCCAGCAGCCCCCTGGCGGGGCCTAACACAGATACGCAGTATTTT. It translates to CASSPLAGPNTDTQYF. The whole variable domain, remainder taken from reference TRBV9 and TRBJ2-3, is DSGVTQTPKHLITATGQRVTLRCSPRSGDLSVYWYQQSLDQGLQFLIQYYNGEERAKGNILERFSAQQFPDLHSELNLSSLELGDSALYFCASSPLAGPNTDTQYFGPGTRLTVL.

The chain recombines TRBV10-3 with TRBJ2-3; 9 bases align to TRBD2. Germline CDR1 ENHRY, CDR2 SYGVKD. The CDR3 has 16 amino acids. J gave up 0 bases and V 10 bases, and 11 bases lay outside the gene matches. The DNA of the CDR3 is TGTGCCACCCAAACTAAGCGGGGGGAAAGCACAGATACGCAGTATTTT. Protein: CATQTKRGESTDTQYF.

For this clonotype: A single base separates this from a much larger clone, so it may be a read error. The chain links TRBV4-1 to TRBJ1-1, with unresolved D. The V gene's germline CDR1 is MGHRA and CDR2 YSYEKL. The CDR3 has 14 residues. The V end lost 3 bases, the J end lost 6 bases, and 14 bases lay between the germline ends. The CDR3 sequence is CASSHDLAVAEAFF. The DNA of the CDR3 is TGCGCCAGCAGCCATGATCTCGCGGTCGCTGAAGCTTTCTTT.

The chain carries TRBV7-9 and TRBJ2-2; 7 bases agree with TRBD1. The CDR3 spans 15 residues. From germline, CDR1 is SEHNR and CDR2 FQNEAQ (reference sequence). Germline trimming cut 3 bases from V and 6 bases from J; bases unmatched to any gene: 7. The CDR3 sequence is CASSLQGVSAGELFF. CDR3 DNA sequence: TGTGCCAGCAGCTTGCAGGGGGTCTCAGCCGGGGAGCTGTTTTTT.

This clonotype was recorded only once. This may be a read error: a much more frequent sequence differs by one nucleotide. The chain joins TRBV12-3 or TRBV12-4 to TRBJ2-3; 7 bases are a match to TRBD1. There are 15 residues in the CDR3. The CDR3 DNA sequence: TGTGCCAGCAGTTTAGAGGGGGCTAGCACAGATATGCAGTATTTT. This encodes CASSLEGASTDMQYF.

This clonotype was observed at least ten times. The rearrangement uses TRBV4-3 and TRBJ1-1; 9 bases fit TRBD1. Germline values: CDR1 LGHNA, CDR2 YSLEER. V trimming: 5 bases; J trimming: 4 bases; junction bases outside the gene matches: 8. This CDR3 has 15 amino acids. The CDR3 bases are TGCGCCAGCAGCTATCTACAGGGGGCTGTCACTGAAGCTTTCTTT. As protein: CASSYLQGAVTEAFF.

This clonotype came up many times. The J gene is TRBJ2-3, the V gene TRBV6-5; a possible D gene is TRBD2 (5 bases). V lost 6 bases, J lost 1 base, and 11 bases lay in between. CDR3 length: 14 amino acids. The germline gives CDR1 MNHEY, CDR2 SVGAGI. The CDR3 sequence is CASRYGLGTDTQYF. The CDR3 DNA follows: TGTGCCAGCAGATATGGACTCGGCACAGATACGCAGTATTTT.

Points on this clonotype: A clone one base away is much larger, so this may be a read error. This chain uses TRBV5-5 with TRBJ2-3; D tentatively reads TRBD1 or TRBD2 (6 bases each). This CDR3 is built from 14 residues. The germline V gene has CDR1 SGHKS and CDR2 YYEKEE (reference sequence). The CDR3 DNA sequence: TGTGCCAGCAGTGGCAGGGGACTCACAGATGCGCAGTATTTT. Amino acid sequence: CASSGRGLTDAQYF.

This clonotype was seen many times. The chain couples TRBV7-9 to TRBJ1-1; 12 bases align to TRBD1. Trimming took 5 bases from V and 3 from J; bases not matched to a gene: 7. Germline CDR1 reads SEHNR; CDR2 reads FQNEAQ (reference sequence). The CDR3 length is 16 residues. CDR3 DNA sequence: TGTGCCAGCAGCCCGCCGGGACAGGGGGCCGACACTGAAGCTTTCTTT. This gives the protein CASSPPGQGADTEAFF.